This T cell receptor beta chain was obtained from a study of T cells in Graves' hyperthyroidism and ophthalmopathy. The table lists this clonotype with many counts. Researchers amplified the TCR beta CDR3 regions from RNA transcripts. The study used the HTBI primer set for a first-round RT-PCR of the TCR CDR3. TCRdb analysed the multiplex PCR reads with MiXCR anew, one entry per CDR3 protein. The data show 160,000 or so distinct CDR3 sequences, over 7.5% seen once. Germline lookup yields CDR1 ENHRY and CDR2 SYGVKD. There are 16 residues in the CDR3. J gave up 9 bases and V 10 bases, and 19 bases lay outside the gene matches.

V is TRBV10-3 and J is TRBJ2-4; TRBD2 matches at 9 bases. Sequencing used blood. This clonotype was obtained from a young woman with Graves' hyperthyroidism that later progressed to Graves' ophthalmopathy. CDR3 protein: CATTGQASGEGSIQYF. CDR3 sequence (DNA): TGTGCCACAACAGGGCAGGCTAGCGGGGAGGGGAGCATTCAGTACTTC.